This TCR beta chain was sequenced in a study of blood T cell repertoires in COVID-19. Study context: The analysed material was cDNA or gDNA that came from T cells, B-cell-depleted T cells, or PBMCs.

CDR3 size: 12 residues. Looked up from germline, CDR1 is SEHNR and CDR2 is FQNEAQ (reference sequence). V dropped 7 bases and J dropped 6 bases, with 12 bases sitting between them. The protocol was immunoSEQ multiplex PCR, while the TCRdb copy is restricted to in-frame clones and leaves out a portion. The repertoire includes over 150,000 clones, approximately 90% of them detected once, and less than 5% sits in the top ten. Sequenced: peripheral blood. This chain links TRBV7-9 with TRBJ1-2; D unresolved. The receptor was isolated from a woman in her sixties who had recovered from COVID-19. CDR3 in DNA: TGTGCCAGCACCTCAAACGGGGATGGCTACACCTTC. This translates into CASTSNGDGYTF.